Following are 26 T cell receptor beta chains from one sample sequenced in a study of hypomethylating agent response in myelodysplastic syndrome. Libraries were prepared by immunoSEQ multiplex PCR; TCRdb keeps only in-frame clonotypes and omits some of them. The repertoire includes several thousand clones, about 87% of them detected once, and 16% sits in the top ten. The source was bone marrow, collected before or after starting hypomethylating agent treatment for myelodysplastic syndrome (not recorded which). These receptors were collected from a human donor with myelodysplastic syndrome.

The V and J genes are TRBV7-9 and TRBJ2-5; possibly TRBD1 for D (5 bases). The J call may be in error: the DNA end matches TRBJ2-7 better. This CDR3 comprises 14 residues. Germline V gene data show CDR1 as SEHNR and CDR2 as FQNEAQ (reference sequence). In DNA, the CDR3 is TGTGCCAGCAGCTTGGACACGCACTCCTACGAGCAGTACTTC. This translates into CASSLDTHSYEQYF.

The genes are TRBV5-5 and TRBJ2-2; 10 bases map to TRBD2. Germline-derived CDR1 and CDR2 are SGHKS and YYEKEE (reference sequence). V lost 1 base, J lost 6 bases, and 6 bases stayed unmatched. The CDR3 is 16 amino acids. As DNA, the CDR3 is TGTGCCAGCAGCTTGTGGCCTAGCGGGGGATCCGGGGAGCTGTTTTTT. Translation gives CASSLWPSGGSGELFF.

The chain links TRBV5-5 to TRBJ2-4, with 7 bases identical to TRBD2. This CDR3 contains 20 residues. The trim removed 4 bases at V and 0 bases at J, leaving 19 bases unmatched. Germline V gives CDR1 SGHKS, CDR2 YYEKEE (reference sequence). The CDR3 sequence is CASSQQSGREIGSAKNIQYF. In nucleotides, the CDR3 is TGTGCCAGCAGCCAGCAATCGGGGAGGGAAATCGGGTCAGCCAAAAACATTCAGTACTTC.

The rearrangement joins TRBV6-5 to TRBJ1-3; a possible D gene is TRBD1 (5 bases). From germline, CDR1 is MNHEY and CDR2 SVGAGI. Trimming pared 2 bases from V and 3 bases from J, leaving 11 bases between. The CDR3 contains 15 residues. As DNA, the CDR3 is TGTGCCAGCAGTTACGGCAGGGTCTTTGGAAACACCATATATTTT. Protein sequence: CASSYGRVFGNTIYF.

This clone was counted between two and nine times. CDR3 coding DNA: TGTGCCAGCAGCTCCCGGGACAGGGAGACCCAGTACTTC. This encodes CASSSRDRETQYF. The V and J genes are TRBV7-6 and TRBJ2-5, with 8 positions matching TRBD1. Looked up from germline, CDR1 is SGHVS and CDR2 is FNYEAQ. This CDR3 is built from 13 residues. J lost 5 bases, V lost 4 bases, and 3 bases had no gene match.

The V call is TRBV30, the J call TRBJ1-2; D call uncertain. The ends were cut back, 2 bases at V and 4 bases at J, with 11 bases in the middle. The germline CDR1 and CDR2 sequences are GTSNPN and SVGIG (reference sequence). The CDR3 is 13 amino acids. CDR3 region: CAWSPSGLYGYTF. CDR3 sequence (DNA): TGTGCCTGGAGTCCGTCAGGCCTCTATGGCTACACCTTC. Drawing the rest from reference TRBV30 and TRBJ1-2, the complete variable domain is SQTIHQWPATLVQPVGSPLSLECTVEGTSNPNLYWYRQAAGRGLQLLFYSVGIGQISSEVPQNLSASRPQDRQFILSSKKLLLSDSGFYLCAWSPSGLYGYTFGSGTRLTVV.

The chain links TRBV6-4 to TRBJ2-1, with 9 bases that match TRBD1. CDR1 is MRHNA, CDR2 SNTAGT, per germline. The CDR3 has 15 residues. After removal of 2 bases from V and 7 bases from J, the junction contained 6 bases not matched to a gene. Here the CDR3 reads CASSDAGTGRNEQFF. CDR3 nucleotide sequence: TGTGCCAGCAGTGACGCTGGGACAGGGCGAAATGAGCAGTTCTTC.

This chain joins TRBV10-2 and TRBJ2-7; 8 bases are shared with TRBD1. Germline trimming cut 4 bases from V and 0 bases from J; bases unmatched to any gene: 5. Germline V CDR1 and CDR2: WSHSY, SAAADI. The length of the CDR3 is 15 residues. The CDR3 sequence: CASSGSTGGSYEQYF. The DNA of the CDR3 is TGCGCCAGCAGTGGTTCAACAGGGGGCTCCTACGAGCAGTACTTC.

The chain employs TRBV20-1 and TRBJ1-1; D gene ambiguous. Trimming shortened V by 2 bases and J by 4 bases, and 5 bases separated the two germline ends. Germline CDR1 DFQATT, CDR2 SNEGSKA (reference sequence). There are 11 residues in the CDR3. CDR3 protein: CSARPRTEAFF. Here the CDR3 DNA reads TGCAGTGCTAGACCACGCACTGAAGCTTTCTTT.

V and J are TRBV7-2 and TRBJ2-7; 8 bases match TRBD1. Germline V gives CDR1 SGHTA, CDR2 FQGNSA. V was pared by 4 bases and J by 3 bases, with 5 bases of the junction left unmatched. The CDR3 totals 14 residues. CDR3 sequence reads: CASSSGTGFYEQYF. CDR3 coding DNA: TGTGCCAGCAGCTCCGGGACAGGTTTCTACGAGCAGTACTTC.

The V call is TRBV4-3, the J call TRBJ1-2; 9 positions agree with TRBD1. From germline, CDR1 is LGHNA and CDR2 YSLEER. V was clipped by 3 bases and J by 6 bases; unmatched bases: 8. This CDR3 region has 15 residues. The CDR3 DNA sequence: TGCGCCAGCAGCCACGGAACAGGGGGCGCGGATGGCTACACCTTC. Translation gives CASSHGTGGADGYTF.

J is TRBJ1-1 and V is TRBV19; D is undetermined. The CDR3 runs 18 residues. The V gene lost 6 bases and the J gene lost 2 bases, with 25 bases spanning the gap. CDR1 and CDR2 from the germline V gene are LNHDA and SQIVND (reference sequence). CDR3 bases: TGTGCCAGTAGCGACCCAAAACGGGTTGGGCCAGCCAACACTGAAGCTTTCTTT. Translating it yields CASSDPKRVGPANTEAFF.

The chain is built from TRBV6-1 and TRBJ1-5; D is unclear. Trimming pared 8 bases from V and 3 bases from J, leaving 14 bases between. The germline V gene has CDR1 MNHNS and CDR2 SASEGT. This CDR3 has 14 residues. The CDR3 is CASSSSTSNQPQHF. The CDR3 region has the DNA TGTGCCAGCTCCAGTAGCACCTCCAATCAGCCCCAGCATTTT.

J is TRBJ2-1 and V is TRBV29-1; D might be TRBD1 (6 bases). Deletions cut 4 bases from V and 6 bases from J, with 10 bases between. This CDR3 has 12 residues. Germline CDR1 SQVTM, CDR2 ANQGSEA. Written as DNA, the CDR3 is TGCAGCGTTGGGGGACAAAGCAATGAGCAGTTCTTC. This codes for CSVGGQSNEQFF.

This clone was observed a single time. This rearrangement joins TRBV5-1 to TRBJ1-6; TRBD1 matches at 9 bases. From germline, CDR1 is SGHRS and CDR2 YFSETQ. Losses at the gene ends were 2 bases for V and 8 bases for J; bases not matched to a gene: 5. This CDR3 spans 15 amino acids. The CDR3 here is CASSFLGQGDSPLHF. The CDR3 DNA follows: TGCGCCAGCAGCTTTTTGGGACAGGGAGATTCACCCCTCCACTTT.

The CDR3 is CASSQDPVSPQHF. The CDR3 DNA reads as TGTGCCAGCAGCCAAGATCCTGTGTCCCCCCAGCATTTT. The chain joins TRBV4-2 to TRBJ1-5; D ambiguous. Trimming removed 0 bases at V and 10 bases at J, with 10 bases between. The CDR3 covers 13 residues. Germline CDR1 is LGHNA and CDR2 is YNFKEQ.

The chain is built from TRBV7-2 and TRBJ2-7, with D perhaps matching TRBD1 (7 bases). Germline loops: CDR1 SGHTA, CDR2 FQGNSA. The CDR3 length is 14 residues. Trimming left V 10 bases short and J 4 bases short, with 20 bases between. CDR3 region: CATERAGGSYEQYF. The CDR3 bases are TGTGCCACCGAGAGGGCAGGGGGGTCGTACGAGCAGTACTTC.

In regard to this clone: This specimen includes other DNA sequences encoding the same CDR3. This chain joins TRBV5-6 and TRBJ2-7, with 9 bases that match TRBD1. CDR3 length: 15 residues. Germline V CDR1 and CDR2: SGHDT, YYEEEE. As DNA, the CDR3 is TGCGCCAGCAGCCCTCTGACAGGGGGCTCCTACGAGCAGTACGTC. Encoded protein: CASSPLTGGSYEQYV.

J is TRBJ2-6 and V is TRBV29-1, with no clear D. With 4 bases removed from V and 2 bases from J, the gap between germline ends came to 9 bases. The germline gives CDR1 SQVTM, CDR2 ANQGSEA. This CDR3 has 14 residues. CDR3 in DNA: TGCAGCGTTGTAGGGATGCCTGGGGCCAACGTCCTGACTTTC. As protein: CSVVGMPGANVLTF.

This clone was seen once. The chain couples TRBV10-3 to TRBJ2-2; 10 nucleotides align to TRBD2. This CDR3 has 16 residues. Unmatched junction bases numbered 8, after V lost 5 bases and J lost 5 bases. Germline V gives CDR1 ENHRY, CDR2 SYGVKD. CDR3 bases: TGTGCCATCAGTCCGGCTAGCGGGGGTAAAACCGGGGAGCTGTTTTTT. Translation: CAISPASGGKTGELFF.

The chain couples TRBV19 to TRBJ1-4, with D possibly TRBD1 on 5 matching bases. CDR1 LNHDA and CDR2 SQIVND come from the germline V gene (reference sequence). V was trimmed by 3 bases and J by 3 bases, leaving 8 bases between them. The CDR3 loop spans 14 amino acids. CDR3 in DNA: TGTGCCAGTAGTATGGGGGATGCTAATGAAAAACTGTTTTTT. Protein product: CASSMGDANEKLFF.

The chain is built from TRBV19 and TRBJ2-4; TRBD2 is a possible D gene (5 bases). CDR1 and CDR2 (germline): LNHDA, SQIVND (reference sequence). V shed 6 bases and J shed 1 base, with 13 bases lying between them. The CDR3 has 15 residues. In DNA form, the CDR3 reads TGTGCCAGTAGCCGTGCGGAGGTGGCCAAAAACATTCAGTACTTC. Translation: CASSRAEVAKNIQYF.

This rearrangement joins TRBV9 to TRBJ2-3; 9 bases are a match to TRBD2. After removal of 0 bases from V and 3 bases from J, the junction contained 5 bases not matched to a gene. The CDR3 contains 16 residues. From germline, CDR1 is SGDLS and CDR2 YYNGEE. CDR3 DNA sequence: TGTGCCAGCAGCGTAGTTGGTAGCGGGGGAACAGATACGCAGTATTTT. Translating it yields CASSVVGSGGTDTQYF.

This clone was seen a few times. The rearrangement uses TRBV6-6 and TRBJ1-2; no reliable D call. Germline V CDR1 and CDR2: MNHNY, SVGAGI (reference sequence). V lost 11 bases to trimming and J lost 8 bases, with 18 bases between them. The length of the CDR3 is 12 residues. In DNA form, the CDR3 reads TGTGCCGCCCGTACCGCTGGAGGAGGCTACACCTTC. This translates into CAARTAGGGYTF.

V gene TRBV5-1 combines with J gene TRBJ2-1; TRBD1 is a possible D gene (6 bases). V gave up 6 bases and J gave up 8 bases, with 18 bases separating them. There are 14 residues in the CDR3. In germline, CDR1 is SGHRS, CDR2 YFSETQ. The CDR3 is CASMEFGGPHEQFF. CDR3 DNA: TGCGCCAGCATGGAGTTTGGGGGCCCCCATGAGCAGTTCTTC.

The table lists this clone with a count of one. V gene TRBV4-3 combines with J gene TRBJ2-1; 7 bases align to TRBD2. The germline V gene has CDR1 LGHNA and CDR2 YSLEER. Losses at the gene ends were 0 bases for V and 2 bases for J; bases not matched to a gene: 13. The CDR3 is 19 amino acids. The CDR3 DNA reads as TGCGCCAGCAGCCAAGAGCGCCTGGGGGGGTCGGGGACCTACAATGAGCAGTTCTTC. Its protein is CASSQERLGGSGTYNEQFF.